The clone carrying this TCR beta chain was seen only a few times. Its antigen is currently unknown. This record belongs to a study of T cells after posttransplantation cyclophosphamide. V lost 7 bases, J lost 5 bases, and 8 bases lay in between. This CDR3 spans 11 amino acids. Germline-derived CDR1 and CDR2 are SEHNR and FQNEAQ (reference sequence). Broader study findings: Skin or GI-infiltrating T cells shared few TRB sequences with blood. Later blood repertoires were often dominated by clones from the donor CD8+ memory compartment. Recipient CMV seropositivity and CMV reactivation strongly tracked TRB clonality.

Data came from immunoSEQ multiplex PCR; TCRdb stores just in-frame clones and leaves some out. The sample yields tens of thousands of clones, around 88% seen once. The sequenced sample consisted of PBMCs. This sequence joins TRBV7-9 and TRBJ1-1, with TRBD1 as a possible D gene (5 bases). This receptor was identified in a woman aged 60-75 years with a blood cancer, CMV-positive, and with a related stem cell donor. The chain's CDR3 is CASIRGTEAFF. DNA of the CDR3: TGTGCCAGCATCCGGGGGACTGAAGCTTTCTTT.